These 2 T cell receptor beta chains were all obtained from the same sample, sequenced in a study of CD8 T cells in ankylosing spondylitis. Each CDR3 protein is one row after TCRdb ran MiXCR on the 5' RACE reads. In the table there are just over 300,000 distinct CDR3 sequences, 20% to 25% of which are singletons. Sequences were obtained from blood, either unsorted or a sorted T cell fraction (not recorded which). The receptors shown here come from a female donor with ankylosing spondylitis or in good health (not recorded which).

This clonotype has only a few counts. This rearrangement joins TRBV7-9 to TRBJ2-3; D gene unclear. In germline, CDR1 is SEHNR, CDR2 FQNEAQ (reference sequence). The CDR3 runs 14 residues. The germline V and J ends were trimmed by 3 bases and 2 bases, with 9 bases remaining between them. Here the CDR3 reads CASSFSSVTDTQYF. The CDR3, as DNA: TGTGCCAGCAGCTTTTCGAGCGTCACAGATACGCAGTATTTT.

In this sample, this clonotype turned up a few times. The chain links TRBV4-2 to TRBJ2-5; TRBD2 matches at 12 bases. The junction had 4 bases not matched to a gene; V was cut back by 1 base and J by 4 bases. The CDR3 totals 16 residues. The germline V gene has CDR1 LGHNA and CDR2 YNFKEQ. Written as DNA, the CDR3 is TGTGCCAGCAGCCAAGGAGGACTAGCGGGACCAGAGACCCAGTACTTC. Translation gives CASSQGGLAGPETQYF.